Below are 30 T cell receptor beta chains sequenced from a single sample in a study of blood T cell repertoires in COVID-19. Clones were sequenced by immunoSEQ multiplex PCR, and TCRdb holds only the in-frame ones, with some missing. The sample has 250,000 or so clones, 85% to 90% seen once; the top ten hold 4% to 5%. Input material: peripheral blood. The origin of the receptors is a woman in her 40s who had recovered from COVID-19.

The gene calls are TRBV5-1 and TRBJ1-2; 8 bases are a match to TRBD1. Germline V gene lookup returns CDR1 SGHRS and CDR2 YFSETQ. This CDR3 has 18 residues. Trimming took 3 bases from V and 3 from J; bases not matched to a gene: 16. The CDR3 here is CASSSSNSTGGLYYGYTF. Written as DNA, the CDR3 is TGCGCCAGCAGCTCGTCCAATTCTACAGGGGGTCTCTACTATGGCTACACCTTC.

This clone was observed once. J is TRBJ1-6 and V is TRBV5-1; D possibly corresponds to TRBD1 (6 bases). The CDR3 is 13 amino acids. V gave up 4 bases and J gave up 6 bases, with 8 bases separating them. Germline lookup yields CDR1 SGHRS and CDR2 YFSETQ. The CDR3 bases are TGCGCCAGCAGCCGACAGGTTAATTCACCCCTCCACTTT. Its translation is CASSRQVNSPLHF.

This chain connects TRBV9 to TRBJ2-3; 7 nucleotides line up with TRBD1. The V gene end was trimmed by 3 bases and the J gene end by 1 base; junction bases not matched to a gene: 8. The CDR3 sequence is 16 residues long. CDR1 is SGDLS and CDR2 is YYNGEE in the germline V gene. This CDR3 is CASSANPGTGTDTQYF. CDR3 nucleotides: TGTGCCAGCAGCGCCAACCCCGGGACAGGCACAGATACGCAGTATTTT.

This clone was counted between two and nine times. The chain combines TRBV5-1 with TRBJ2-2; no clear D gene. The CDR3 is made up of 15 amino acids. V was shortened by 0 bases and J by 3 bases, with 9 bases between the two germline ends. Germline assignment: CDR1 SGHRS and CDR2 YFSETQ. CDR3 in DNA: TGCGCCAGCAGCTTGGATAGAGGAGACACCGGGGAGCTGTTTTTT. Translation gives CASSLDRGDTGELFF. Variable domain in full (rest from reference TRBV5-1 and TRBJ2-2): KAGVTQTPRYLIKTRGQQVTLSCSPISGHRSVSWYQQTPGQGLQFLFEYFSETQRNKGNFPGRFSGRQFSNSRSEMNVSTLELGDSALYLCASSLDRGDTGELFFGEGSRLTVL.

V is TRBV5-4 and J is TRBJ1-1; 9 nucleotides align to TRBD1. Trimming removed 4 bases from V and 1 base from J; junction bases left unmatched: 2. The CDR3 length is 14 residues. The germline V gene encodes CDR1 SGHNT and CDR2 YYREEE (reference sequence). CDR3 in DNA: TGTGCCAGCAGCAAGGGACAGGGGAACACTGAAGCTTTCTTT. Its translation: CASSKGQGNTEAFF. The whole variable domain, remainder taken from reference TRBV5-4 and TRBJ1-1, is ETGVTQSPTHLIKTRGQQVTLRCSSQSGHNTVSWYQQALGQGPQFIFQYYREEENGRGNFPPRFSGLQFPNYSSELNVNALELDDSALYLCASSKGQGNTEAFFGQGTRLTVV.

As DNA, the CDR3 is TGTGCCACCAGCGCAGGGACAGGGGGCGGTCAGCCCCAGCATTTT. Residues: CATSAGTGGGQPQHF. The rearrangement uses TRBV24-1 and TRBJ1-5; the match to TRBD1 covers 12 bases. The CDR3 runs to 15 residues. Germline V gene data show CDR1 as KGHDR and CDR2 as SFDVKD. After removal of 7 bases from V and 6 bases from J, the junction contained 6 bases not matched to a gene.

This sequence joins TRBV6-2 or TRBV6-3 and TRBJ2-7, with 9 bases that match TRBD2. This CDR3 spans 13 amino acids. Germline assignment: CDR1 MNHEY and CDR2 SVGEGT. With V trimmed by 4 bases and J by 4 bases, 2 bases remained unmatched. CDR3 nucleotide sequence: TGTGCCAGCAGTTGGACTAGCGCGTACGAGCAGTACGTC. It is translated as CASSWTSAYEQYV.

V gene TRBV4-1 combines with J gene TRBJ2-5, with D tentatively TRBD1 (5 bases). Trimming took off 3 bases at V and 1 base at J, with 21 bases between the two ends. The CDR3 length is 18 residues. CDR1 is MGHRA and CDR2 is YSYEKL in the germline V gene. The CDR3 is CASSHNLPPDRIQETQYF. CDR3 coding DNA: TGCGCCAGCAGCCACAACCTTCCCCCCGACAGAATCCAAGAGACCCAGTACTTC.

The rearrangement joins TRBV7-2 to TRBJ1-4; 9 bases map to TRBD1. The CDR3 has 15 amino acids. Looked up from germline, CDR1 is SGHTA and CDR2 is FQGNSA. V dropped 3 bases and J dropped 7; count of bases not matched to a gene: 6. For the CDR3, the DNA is TGTGCCAGCAGCTTCAGACAGGGGGATGGTGAAAAACTGTTTTTT. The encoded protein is CASSFRQGDGEKLFF. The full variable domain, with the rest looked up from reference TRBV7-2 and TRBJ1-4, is GAGVSQSPSNKVTEKGKDVELRCDPISGHTALYWYRQSLGQGLEFLIYFQGNSAPDKSGLPSDRFSAERTGGSVSTLTIQRTQQEDSAVYLCASSFRQGDGEKLFFGSGTQLSVL.

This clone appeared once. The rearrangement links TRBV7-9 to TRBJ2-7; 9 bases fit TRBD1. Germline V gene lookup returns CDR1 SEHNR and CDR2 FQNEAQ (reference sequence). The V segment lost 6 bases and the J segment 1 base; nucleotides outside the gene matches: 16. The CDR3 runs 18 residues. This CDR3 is CASSHTTGGQHPSYEQYF. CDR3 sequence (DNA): TGTGCCAGCAGTCATACTACAGGGGGCCAACACCCATCCTACGAGCAGTACTTC.

CDR3 loop: CASSYSIGTRQEQFF. The CDR3 DNA reads as TGTGCCAGCAGTTACTCGATCGGTACCCGCCAAGAGCAGTTCTTC. V is TRBV6-5 and J is TRBJ2-1; D unclear. This CDR3 contains 15 residues. Between the trimmed V and J ends, which lost 0 bases and 10 bases, there was a span of 16 bases. CDR1 and CDR2 from the germline V gene are MNHEY and SVGAGI.

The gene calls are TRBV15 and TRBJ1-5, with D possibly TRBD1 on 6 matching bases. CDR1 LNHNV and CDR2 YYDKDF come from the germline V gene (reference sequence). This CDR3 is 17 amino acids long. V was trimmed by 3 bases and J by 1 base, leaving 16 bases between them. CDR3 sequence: CATSSSTGHESNQPQHF. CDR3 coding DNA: TGTGCCACCAGCAGCTCTACAGGGCACGAGAGCAATCAGCCCCAGCATTTT.

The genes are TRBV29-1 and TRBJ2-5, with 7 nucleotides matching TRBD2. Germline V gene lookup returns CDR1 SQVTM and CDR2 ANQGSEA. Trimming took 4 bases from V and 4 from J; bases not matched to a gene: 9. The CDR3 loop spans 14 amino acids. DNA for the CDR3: TGCAGCGTTGTAGTGGGAGGGCCGGTAGAGACCCAGTACTTC. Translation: CSVVVGGPVETQYF.

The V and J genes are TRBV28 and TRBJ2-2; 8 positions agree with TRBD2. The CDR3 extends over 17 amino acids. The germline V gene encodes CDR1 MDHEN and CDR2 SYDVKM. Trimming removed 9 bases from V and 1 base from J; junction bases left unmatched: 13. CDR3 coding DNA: TGTGCCAGTAACCCGCCGGGTCGGGGGGGGAACACCGGGGAGCTGTTTTTT. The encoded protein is CASNPPGRGGNTGELFF. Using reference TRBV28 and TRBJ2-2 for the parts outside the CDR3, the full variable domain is DVKVTQSSRYLVKRTGEKVFLECVQDMDHENMFWYRQDPGLGLRLIYFSYDVKMKEKGDIPEGYSVSREKKERFSLILESASTNQTSMYLCASNPPGRGGNTGELFFGEGSRLTVL.

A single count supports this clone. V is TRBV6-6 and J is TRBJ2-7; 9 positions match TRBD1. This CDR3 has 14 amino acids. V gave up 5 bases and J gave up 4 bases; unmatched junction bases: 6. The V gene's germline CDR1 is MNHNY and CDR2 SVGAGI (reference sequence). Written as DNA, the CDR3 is TGTGCCAGCAGTGGGGGACAGGGTCTGTACGAGCAGTACTTC. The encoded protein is CASSGGQGLYEQYF.

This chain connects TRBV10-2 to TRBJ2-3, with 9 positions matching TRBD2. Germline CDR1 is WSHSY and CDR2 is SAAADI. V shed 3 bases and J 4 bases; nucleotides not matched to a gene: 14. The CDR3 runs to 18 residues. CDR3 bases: TGCGCCAGCAGTGACTCGCGCGGGAGGGCCCTCGGTCCAGATACGCAGTATTTT. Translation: CASSDSRGRALGPDTQYF.

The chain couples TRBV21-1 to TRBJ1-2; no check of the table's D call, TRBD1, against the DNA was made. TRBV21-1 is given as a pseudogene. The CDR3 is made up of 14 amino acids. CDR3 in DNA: TGTGCCAGCAACCGGGACACTCCTAACTATGGCTACACCTTC. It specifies CASNRDTPNYGYTF.

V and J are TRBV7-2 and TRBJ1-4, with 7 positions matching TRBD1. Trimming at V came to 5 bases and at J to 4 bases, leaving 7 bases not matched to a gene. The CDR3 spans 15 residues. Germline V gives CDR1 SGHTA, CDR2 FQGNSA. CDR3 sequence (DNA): TGTGCCAGCAGCGCCAGGACAGGAAGTAATGAAAAACTGTTTTTT. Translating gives CASSARTGSNEKLFF.

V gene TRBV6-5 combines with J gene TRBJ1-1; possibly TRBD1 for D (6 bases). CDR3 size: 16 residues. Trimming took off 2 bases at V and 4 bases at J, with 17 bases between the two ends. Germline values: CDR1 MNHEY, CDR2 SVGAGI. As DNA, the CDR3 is TGTGCCAGCAGTTACCCCAAAGCGGGGGGCCCCACTGAAGCTTTCTTT. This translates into CASSYPKAGGPTEAFF.

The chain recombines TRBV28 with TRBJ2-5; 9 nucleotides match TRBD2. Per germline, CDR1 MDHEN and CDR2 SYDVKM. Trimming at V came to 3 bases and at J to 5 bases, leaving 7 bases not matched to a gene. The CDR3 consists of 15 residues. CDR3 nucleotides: TGTGCCAGCAGTTTCGGCGGGGGGGCGCGGGAGACCCAGTACTTC. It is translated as CASSFGGGARETQYF. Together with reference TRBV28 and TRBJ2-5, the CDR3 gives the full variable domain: DVKVTQSSRYLVKRTGEKVFLECVQDMDHENMFWYRQDPGLGLRLIYFSYDVKMKEKGDIPEGYSVSREKKERFSLILESASTNQTSMYLCASSFGGGARETQYFGPGTRLLVL.

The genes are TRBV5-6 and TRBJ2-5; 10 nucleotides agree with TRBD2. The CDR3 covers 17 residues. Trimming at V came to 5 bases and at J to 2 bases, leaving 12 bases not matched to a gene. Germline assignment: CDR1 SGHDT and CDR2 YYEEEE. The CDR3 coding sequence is TGTGCCAGCAGTTCGCCGCACTTACTAGCGGGACAAGAGACCCAGTACTTC. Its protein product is CASSSPHLLAGQETQYF. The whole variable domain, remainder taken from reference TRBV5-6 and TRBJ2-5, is DAGVTQSPTHLIKTRGQQVTLRCSPKSGHDTVSWYQQALGQGPQFIFQYYEEEERQRGNFPDRFSGHQFPNYSSELNVNALLLGDSALYLCASSSPHLLAGQETQYFGPGTRLLVL.

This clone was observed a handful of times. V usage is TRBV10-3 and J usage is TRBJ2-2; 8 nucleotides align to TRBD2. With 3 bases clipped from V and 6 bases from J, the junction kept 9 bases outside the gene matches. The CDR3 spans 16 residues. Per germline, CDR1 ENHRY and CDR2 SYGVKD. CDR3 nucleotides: TGTGCCATCAGTGAAGTTCGGGGGGGCGACGCCGGGGAGCTGTTTTTT. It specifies CAISEVRGGDAGELFF.

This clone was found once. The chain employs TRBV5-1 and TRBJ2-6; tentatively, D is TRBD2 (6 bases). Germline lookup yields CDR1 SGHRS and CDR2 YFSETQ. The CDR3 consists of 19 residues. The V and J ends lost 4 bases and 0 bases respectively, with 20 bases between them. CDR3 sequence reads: CASSPLAGTRGSGANVLTF. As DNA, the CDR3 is TGCGCCAGCAGCCCCCTCGCGGGGACTCGGGGCTCTGGGGCCAACGTCCTGACTTTC.

CDR3 loop: CASSLTDRGATGNTIYF. The CDR3 DNA reads TGCGCCAGCAGCTTGACCGACAGGGGGGCTACTGGAAACACCATATATTTT. This chain uses TRBV5-1 with TRBJ1-3, with 9 nucleotides matching TRBD1. Per germline, CDR1 SGHRS and CDR2 YFSETQ. The V and J ends lost 1 base and 2 bases, in that order; junction bases with no gene match: 7. This CDR3 has 17 residues.

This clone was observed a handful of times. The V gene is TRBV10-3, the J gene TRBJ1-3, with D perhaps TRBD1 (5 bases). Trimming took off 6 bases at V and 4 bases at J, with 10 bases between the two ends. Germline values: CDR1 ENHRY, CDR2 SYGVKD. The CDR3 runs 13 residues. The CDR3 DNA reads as TGTGCCATCAGGGGGACTGCGGGAAACACCATATATTTT. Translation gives CAIRGTAGNTIYF.

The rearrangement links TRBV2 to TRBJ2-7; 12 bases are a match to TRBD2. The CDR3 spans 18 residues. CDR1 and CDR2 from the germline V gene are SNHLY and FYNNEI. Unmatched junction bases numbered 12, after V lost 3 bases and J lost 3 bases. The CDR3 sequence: CASSERLAGVLRGYEQYV. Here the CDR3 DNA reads TGTGCCAGCAGTGAGAGACTAGCGGGAGTTTTAAGGGGCTACGAGCAGTACGTC.

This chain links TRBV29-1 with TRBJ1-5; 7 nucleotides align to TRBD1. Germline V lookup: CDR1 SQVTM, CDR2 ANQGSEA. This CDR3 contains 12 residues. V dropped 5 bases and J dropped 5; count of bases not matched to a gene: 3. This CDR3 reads CSVSTGDQPQHF. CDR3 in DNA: TGCAGCGTTTCTACAGGGGATCAGCCCCAGCATTTT. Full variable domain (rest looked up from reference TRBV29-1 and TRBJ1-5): SAVISQKPSRDICQRGTSLTIQCQVDSQVTMMFWYRQQPGQSLTLIATANQGSEATYESGFVIDKFPISRPNLTFSTLTVSNMSPEDSSIYLCSVSTGDQPQHFGDGTRLSIL.

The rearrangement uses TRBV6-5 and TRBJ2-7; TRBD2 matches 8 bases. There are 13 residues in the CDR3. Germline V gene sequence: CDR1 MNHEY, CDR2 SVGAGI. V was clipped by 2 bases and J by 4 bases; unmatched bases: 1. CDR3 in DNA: TGTGCCAGCAGTTACAGCGGGAGATACGAGCAGTACGTC. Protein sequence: CASSYSGRYEQYV.

Here the CDR3 DNA reads TGCGCCAGCAGCCCGGAGGGTATTAGACGAGAGACCCAGTACTTC. Its translation: CASSPEGIRRETQYF. V and J are TRBV5-1 and TRBJ2-5, with a tentative D call TRBD2 (6 bases). This CDR3 comprises 15 residues. The germline V gene encodes CDR1 SGHRS and CDR2 YFSETQ. Trimming removed 4 bases at V and 4 bases at J, with 17 bases between.

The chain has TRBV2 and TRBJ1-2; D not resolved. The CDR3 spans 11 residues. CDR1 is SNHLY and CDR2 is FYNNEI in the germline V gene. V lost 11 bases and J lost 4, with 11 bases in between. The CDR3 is CASSVFYGYTF. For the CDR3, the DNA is TGTGCCTCATCAGTTTTCTATGGCTACACCTTC.